These 3 T cell receptor beta chains originate from one sample sequenced in a study of regulatory T cells in long-lasting Graves disease. Described time point: persistent/refractory GD, antithyroid drugs over 5 years with positive TRAb. PBMC RNA served as the TCR library source. The authors built TCR beta libraries using iRepertoire HTBI primers and Arm-PCR of CDR3 regions. TCRdb itself ran the multiplex PCR reads through MiXCR, one entry per CDR3 protein. The sample contains about 450,000 distinct CDR3 sequences, less than 25% of which appear only once. The specimen comprised peripheral blood mononuclear cells (PBMCs), sampled when the disease was refractory, from a patient treated with antithyroid drugs. These receptor sequences come from a female donor with Graves disease.

This clonotype was counted ten times or more. The chain carries TRBV5-5 and TRBJ2-7; no clear D gene. Germline V CDR1 and CDR2: SGHKS, YYEKEE (reference sequence). V lost 0 bases and J lost 2, with 12 bases in between. CDR3 size: 15 residues. The CDR3 DNA reads as TGTGCCAGCAGCTTGGATTCGGCTGAGGCCTACGAGCAGTACTTC. Translation gives CASSLDSAEAYEQYF. Looking up the rest from reference TRBV5-5 and TRBJ2-7 gives the full variable domain: DAGVTQSPTHLIKTRGQQVTLRCSPISGHKSVSWYQQVLGQGPQFIFQYYEKEERGRGNFPDRFSARQFPNYSSELNVNALLLGDSALYLCASSLDSAEAYEQYFGPGTRLTVT.

The chain has TRBV10-3 and TRBJ1-2, with 7 nucleotides matching TRBD1. Germline loops: CDR1 ENHRY, CDR2 SYGVKD. Trimming cost V 6 bases and J 4 bases; bases outside gene matches: 11. This CDR3 is 15 amino acids long. The CDR3 nucleotides read TGTGCCATCAGCCGGACGGACAGGCCCAGCTATGGCTACACCTTC. As protein: CAISRTDRPSYGYTF.

This clonotype has more than one count but fewer than ten. DNA of the CDR3: TGTGCCAGCACTCTCCGTACAGGGGGCAAAGGTGGGGCCAACGTCCTGACTTTC. Protein: CASTLRTGGKGGANVLTF. The chain combines TRBV12-3 or TRBV12-4 with TRBJ2-6, with 9 bases identical to TRBD1. This CDR3 spans 18 amino acids. J gave up 3 bases and V 7 bases, and 13 bases lay outside the gene matches.